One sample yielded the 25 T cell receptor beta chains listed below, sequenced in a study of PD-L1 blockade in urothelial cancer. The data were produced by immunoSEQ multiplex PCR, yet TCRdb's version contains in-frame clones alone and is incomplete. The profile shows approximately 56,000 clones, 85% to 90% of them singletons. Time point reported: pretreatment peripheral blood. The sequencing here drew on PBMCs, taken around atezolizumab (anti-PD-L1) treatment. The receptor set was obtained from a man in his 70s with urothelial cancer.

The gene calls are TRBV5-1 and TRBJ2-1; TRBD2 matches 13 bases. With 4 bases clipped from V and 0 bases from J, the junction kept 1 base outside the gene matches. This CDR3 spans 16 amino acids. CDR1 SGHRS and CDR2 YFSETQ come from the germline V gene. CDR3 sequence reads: CASSRTSGSSYNEQFF. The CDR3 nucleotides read TGCGCCAGCAGCCGGACTAGCGGGAGCTCCTACAATGAGCAGTTCTTC.

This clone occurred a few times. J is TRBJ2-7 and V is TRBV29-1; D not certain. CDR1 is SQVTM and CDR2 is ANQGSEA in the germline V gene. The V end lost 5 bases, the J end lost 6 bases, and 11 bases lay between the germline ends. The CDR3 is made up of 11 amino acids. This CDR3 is CSVLGLGEQYF. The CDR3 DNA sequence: TGCAGCGTTCTTGGGCTTGGCGAGCAGTACTTC.

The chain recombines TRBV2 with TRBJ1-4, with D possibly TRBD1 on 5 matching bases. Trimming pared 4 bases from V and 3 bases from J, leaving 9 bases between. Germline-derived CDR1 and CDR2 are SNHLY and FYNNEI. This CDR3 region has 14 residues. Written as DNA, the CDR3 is TGTGCCAGCAGTGTTGGGGGGGCTAATGAAAAACTGTTTTTT. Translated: CASSVGGANEKLFF.

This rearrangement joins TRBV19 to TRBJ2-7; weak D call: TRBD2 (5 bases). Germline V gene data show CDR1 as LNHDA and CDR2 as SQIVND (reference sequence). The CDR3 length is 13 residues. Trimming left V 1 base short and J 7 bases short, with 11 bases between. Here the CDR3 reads CASSIVTGDEQYF. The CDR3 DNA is TGTGCCAGTAGTATAGTAACCGGGGATGAGCAGTACTTC.

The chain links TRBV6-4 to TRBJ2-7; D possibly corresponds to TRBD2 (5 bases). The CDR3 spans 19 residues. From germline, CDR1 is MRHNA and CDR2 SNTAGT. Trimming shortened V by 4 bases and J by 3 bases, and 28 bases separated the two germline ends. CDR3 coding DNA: TGTGCCAGCAGTGGGCCGGGGTGGGTGAGTCCTTTTTCCTACTACGAGCAGTACTTC. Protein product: CASSGPGWVSPFSYYEQYF.

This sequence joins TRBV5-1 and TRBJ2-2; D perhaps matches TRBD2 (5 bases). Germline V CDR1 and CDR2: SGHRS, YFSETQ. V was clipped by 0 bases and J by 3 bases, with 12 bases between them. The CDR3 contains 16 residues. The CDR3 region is CASSLDEGTYTGELFF. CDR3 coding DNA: TGCGCCAGCAGCTTGGACGAGGGCACCTACACCGGGGAGCTGTTTTTT.

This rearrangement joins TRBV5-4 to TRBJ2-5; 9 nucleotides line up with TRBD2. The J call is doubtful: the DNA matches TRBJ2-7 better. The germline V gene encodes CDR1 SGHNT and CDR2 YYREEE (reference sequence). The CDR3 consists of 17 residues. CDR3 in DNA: TGTGCCAGCAGCTTAGGGCCCAGCGGGAGGCACTCCTACGAGCAGTACTTC. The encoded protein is CASSLGPSGRHSYEQYF.

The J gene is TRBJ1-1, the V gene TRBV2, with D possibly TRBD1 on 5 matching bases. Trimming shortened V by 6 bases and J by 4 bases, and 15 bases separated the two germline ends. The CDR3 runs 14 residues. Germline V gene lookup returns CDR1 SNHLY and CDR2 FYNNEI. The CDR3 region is CASSKLQGSTEAFF. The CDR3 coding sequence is TGTGCCAGCAGCAAACTTCAGGGCTCCACTGAAGCTTTCTTT.

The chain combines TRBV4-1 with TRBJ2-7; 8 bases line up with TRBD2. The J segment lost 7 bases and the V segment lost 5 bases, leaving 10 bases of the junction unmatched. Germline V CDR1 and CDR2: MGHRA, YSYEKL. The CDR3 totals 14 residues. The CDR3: CASSNPPTSGEQYF. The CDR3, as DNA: TGCGCCAGCAGCAACCCCCCTACTAGCGGAGAGCAGTACTTC.

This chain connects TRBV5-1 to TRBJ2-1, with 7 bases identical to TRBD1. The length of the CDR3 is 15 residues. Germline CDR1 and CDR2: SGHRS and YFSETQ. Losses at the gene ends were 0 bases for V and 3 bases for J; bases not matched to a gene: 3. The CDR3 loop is CASSLDRGLYNEQFF. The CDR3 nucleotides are TGCGCCAGCAGCTTGGATAGGGGGCTCTACAATGAGCAGTTCTTC.

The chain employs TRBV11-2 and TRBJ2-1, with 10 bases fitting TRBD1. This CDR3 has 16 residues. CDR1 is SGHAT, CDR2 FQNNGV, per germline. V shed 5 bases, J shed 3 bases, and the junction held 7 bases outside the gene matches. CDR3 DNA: TGTGCCAGCAGCCTACTCGGGACAGGGGACTACAATGAGCAGTTCTTC. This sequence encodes CASSLLGTGDYNEQFF.

The CDR3 nucleotides read TGTGCCAGCAGTGAACTAACAGCTTATTATAGCAATCAGCCCCAGCATTTT. This codes for CASSELTAYYSNQPQHF. The rearrangement joins TRBV6-1 to TRBJ1-5; unclear D gene. Trimming took 2 bases from V and 0 from J, leaving 14 bases between them. The CDR3 contains 17 residues. Per the germline V gene, CDR1 is MNHNS and CDR2 is SASEGT.

The CDR3 loop reads CSVGGSGLYGYTF. The CDR3 DNA follows: TGCAGCGTTGGAGGATCGGGACTCTATGGCTACACCTTC. J is TRBJ1-2 and V is TRBV29-1; D may be TRBD1 (5 bases). CDR3 size: 13 residues. V was cut by 4 bases and J by 4 bases, with 13 bases left in between. Germline V CDR1 and CDR2: SQVTM, ANQGSEA.

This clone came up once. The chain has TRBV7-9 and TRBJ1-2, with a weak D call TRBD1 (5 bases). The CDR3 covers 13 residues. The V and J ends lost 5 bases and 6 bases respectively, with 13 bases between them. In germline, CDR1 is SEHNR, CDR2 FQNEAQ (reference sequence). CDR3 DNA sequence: TGTGCCAGCAGCCAGGACACGGGCCATGGCTACACCTTC. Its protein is CASSQDTGHGYTF.

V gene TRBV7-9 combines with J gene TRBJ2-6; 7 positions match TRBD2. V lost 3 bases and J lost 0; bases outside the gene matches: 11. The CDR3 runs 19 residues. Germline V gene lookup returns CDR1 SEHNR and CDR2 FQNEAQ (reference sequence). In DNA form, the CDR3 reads TGTGCCAGCAGCTTCCAACGGGGGGATTCAAGCTCTGGGGCCAACGTCCTGACTTTC. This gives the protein CASSFQRGDSSSGANVLTF.

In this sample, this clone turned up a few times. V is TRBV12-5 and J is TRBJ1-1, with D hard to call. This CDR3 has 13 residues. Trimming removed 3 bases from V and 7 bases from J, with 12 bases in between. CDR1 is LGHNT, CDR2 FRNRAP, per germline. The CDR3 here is CASGLEGGGEAFF. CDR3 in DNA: TGTGCTAGTGGTTTAGAGGGAGGCGGTGAAGCTTTCTTT.

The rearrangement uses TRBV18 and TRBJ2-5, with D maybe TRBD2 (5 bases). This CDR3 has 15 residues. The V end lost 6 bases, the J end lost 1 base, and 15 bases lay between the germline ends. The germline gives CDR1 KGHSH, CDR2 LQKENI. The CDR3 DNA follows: TGTGCCAGCTCCCGAAATACGGGGAGCCAAGAGACCCAGTACTTC. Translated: CASSRNTGSQETQYF.

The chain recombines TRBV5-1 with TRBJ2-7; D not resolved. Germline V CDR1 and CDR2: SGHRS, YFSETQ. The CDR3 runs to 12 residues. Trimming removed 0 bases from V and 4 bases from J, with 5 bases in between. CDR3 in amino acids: CASSLDEYEQYF. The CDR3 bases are TGCGCCAGCAGCTTGGATGAGTACGAGCAGTACTTC.

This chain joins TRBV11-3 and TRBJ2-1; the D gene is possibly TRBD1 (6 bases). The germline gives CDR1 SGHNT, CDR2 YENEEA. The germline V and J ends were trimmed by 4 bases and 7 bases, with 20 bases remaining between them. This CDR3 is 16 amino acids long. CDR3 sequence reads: CASSSPSDTGLNEQFF. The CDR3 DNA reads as TGTGCCAGCAGCTCGCCCTCAGATACAGGGTTGAATGAGCAGTTCTTC.

The CDR3 bases are TGTGCCAGCAGCGCCAGGATAGACGGGGAGCTGTTTTTT. Amino acid sequence: CASSARIDGELFF. The rearrangement links TRBV2 to TRBJ2-2; D is unresolved. The CDR3 runs to 13 residues. The V and J ends lost 6 bases and 7 bases respectively, with 12 bases between them. Germline lookup yields CDR1 SNHLY and CDR2 FYNNEI. Combining the CDR3 with reference TRBV2 and TRBJ2-2 gives the whole variable domain EPEVTQTPSHQVTQMGQEVILRCVPISNHLYFYWYRQILGQKVEFLVSFYNNEISEKSEIFDDQFSVERPDGSNFTLKIRSTKLEDSAMYFCASSARIDGELFFGEGSRLTVL.

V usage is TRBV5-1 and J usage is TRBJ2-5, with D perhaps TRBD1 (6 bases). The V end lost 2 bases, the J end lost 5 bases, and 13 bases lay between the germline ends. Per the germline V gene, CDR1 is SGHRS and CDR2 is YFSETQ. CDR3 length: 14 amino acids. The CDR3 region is CASSFGRGGETQYF. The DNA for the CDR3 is TGCGCCAGCAGCTTCGGGCGTGGGGGCGAGACCCAGTACTTC.

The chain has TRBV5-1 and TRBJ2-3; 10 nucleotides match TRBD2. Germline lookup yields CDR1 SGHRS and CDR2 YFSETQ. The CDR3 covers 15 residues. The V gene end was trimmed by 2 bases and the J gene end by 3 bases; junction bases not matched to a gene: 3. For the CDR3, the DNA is TGCGCCAGCAGCTTAGGGACTAGCGAGACAGATACGCAGTATTTT. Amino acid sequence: CASSLGTSETDTQYF.

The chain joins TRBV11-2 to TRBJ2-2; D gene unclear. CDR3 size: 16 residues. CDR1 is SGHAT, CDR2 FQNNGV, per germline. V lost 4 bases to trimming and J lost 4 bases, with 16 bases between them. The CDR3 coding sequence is TGTGCCAGCAGCTCGATCCAGCCTCCGGGCACCGGGGAGCTGTTTTTT. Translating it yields CASSSIQPPGTGELFF.

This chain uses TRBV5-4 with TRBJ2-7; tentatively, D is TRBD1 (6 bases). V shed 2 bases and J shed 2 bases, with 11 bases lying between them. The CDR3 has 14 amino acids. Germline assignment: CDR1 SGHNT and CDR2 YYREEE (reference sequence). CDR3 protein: CASSFSGQPYEQYF. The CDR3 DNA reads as TGTGCCAGCAGCTTTTCAGGACAGCCCTACGAGCAGTACTTC. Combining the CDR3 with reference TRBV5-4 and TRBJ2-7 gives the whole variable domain ETGVTQSPTHLIKTRGQQVTLRCSSQSGHNTVSWYQQALGQGPQFIFQYYREEENGRGNFPPRFSGLQFPNYSSELNVNALELDDSALYLCASSFSGQPYEQYFGPGTRLTVT.

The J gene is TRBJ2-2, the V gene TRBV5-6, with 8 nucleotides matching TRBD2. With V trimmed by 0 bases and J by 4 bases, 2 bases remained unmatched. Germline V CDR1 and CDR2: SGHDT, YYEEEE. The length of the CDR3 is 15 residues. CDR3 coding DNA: TGTGCCAGCAGCTTGGCGGGAGGGCTCACCGGGGAGCTGTTTTTT. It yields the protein CASSLAGGLTGELFF.